The 32 T cell receptor beta chains reported below all come from one sample, sequenced in a study of shared clonotypes between healthy human individuals. Here immunoSEQ multiplex PCR was the method, and the copy in TCRdb shows in-frame clones only, minus some. The repertoire holds more than 2 million clones, with 90% to 96% as singletons. The sequenced sample was naive CD4+ T cells sorted from blood. Subset defined: CD45RA+ positively selected. The receptors come from a young man in good health.

V is TRBV6-5 and J is TRBJ2-7; D is perhaps TRBD2 (7 bases). Germline V gives CDR1 MNHEY, CDR2 SVGAGI. The CDR3 loop spans 15 amino acids. The V and J ends lost 2 bases and 2 bases respectively, with 13 bases between them. CDR3 sequence (DNA): TGTGCCAGCAGTTACCCAAAAGGGGGGGCCTACGAGCAGTACTTC. Protein: CASSYPKGGAYEQYF.

The chain employs TRBV5-1 and TRBJ1-1; D is unresolved. Germline CDR1 reads SGHRS; CDR2 reads YFSETQ. This CDR3 has 15 residues. Trimming took off 0 bases at V and 0 bases at J, with 9 bases between the two ends. The CDR3 region is CASSLVRRMNTEAFF. The CDR3 DNA reads as TGCGCCAGCAGCTTGGTTAGGAGGATGAACACTGAAGCTTTCTTT.

The chain is built from TRBV4-1 and TRBJ1-3, with D unresolved. Per the germline V gene, CDR1 is MGHRA and CDR2 is YSYEKL. V shed 5 bases and J shed 4 bases, with 6 bases lying between them. The CDR3 length is 12 residues. CDR3 nucleotides: TGCGCCAGCAGCTCACAGGGAAACACCATATATTTT. As protein: CASSSQGNTIYF.

The chain is built from TRBV7-9 and TRBJ2-1; TRBD2 matches at 12 bases. With 1 base clipped from V and 6 bases from J, the junction kept 10 bases outside the gene matches. The CDR3 has 18 amino acids. Per germline, CDR1 SEHNR and CDR2 FQNEAQ (reference sequence). The CDR3 loop is CASSLVRLAGVTSNEQFF. In DNA, the CDR3 is TGTGCCAGCAGCTTAGTTAGACTAGCGGGAGTGACTAGCAATGAGCAGTTCTTC.

The rearrangement uses TRBV5-1 and TRBJ1-4, with a weak D call TRBD1 (6 bases). The CDR3 runs 15 residues. The V end lost 5 bases, the J end lost 3 bases, and 14 bases lay between the germline ends. From germline, CDR1 is SGHRS and CDR2 YFSETQ. The CDR3 sequence: CASSPQGTSNEKLFF. CDR3 in DNA: TGCGCCAGCAGTCCACAGGGTACTTCTAATGAAAAACTGTTTTTT.

The V and J genes are TRBV5-4 and TRBJ2-2; TRBD1 aligns across 9 bases. V dropped 2 bases and J dropped 4; count of bases not matched to a gene: 6. Germline-derived CDR1 and CDR2 are SGHNT and YYREEE (reference sequence). The CDR3 length is 16 residues. DNA for the CDR3: TGTGCCAGCAGCTTAGCGGGACAGGGCCCCACCGGGGAGCTGTTTTTT. Protein: CASSLAGQGPTGELFF.

The chain carries TRBV5-6 and TRBJ1-1, with a weak D call TRBD1 (5 bases). Trimming shortened V by 6 bases and J by 5 bases, and 17 bases separated the two germline ends. In germline, CDR1 is SGHDT, CDR2 YYEEEE. The length of the CDR3 is 14 residues. The chain's CDR3 is CASTESSGVTEAFF. CDR3 sequence (DNA): TGTGCCAGCACCGAATCGTCGGGGGTAACTGAAGCTTTCTTT.

The chain carries TRBV6-6 and TRBJ2-3; 8 nucleotides align to TRBD1. The CDR3 runs to 16 residues. Germline V gene data show CDR1 as MNHNY and CDR2 as SVGAGI (reference sequence). Trimming cost V 5 bases and J 1 base; bases outside gene matches: 8. The CDR3 spells CASSQTQGAGTDTQYF. In DNA, the CDR3 is TGTGCCAGCAGTCAAACCCAGGGGGCGGGCACAGATACGCAGTATTTT.

The V and J genes are TRBV28 and TRBJ1-3, with D tentatively TRBD1 (6 bases). Per germline, CDR1 MDHEN and CDR2 SYDVKM. This CDR3 comprises 14 residues. V was shortened by 6 bases and J by 4 bases, with 13 bases between the two germline ends. The CDR3 nucleotides are TGTGCCAGCAGAACTACAGGGCCCGGAAACACCATATATTTT. It is translated as CASRTTGPGNTIYF.

The chain combines TRBV5-1 with TRBJ2-2; 7 bases match TRBD1. The CDR3 runs to 14 residues. Trimming took 4 bases from V and 7 from J; bases not matched to a gene: 7. Germline V gene sequence: CDR1 SGHRS, CDR2 YFSETQ. DNA of the CDR3: TGCGCCAGCAGCCCCAACACAGGGGTCGGGGAGCTGTTTTTT. Translated, it gives CASSPNTGVGELFF.

The chain links TRBV4-2 to TRBJ2-7; the D gene is possibly TRBD1 (6 bases). The germline CDR1 and CDR2 sequences are LGHNA and YNFKEQ. The V end lost 2 bases, the J end lost 0 bases, and 11 bases lay between the germline ends. This CDR3 is 15 amino acids long. The CDR3: CASSQFQGNSYEQYF. The CDR3 bases are TGTGCCAGCAGCCAATTCCAGGGGAACTCCTACGAGCAGTACTTC.

Concerning this clone: At the DNA level, this CDR3 is encoded by other sequences in the same sample as well. The chain joins TRBV5-1 to TRBJ2-7; either TRBD1 or TRBD2 may supply D (5 bases each). This CDR3 region has 13 residues. V gave up 5 bases and J gave up 3 bases, with 12 bases separating them. Looked up from germline, CDR1 is SGHRS and CDR2 is YFSETQ. Written as DNA, the CDR3 is TGCGCCAGCAGTCTGGGGGTGGGCTACGAGCAGTACTTC. Its translation is CASSLGVGYEQYF.

This chain links TRBV19 with TRBJ1-1; D remains ambiguous. Deletions cut 7 bases from V and 1 base from J, with 16 bases between. Germline V gives CDR1 LNHDA, CDR2 SQIVND (reference sequence). The CDR3 covers 15 residues. The CDR3 is CASTPVGVANTEAFF. The CDR3 DNA reads TGTGCCAGTACCCCAGTAGGAGTAGCGAACACTGAAGCTTTCTTT.

The chain combines TRBV29-1 with TRBJ1-2, with 7 bases fitting TRBD1. This CDR3 contains 13 residues. Germline CDR1 and CDR2: SQVTM and ANQGSEA. Unmatched junction bases numbered 3, after V lost 0 bases and J lost 5 bases. The CDR3 DNA is TGCAGCGTTGAAGATGCCAGGGGGTATGGCTACACCTTC. Protein product: CSVEDARGYGYTF.

The chain joins TRBV28 to TRBJ1-1; a weak D match, TRBD1 (6 bases). The CDR3 has 15 residues. V was shortened by 1 base and J by 4 bases, with 13 bases between the two germline ends. Per germline, CDR1 MDHEN and CDR2 SYDVKM. The CDR3 coding sequence is TGTGCCAGCAGTTTATATTACAGGGTGGCCACTGAAGCTTTCTTT. As protein: CASSLYYRVATEAFF.

This rearrangement joins TRBV7-9 to TRBJ1-1; D perhaps matches TRBD1 (5 bases). Trimming removed 3 bases at V and 7 bases at J, with 18 bases between. The V gene's germline CDR1 is SEHNR and CDR2 FQNEAQ (reference sequence). This CDR3 region has 15 residues. In DNA form, the CDR3 reads TGTGCCAGCAGCTTTGGAGGGGTCTCCGGGGATGAAGCTTTCTTT. Protein product: CASSFGGVSGDEAFF. The full variable domain, with the rest looked up from reference TRBV7-9 and TRBJ1-1, is DTGVSQNPRHKITKRGQNVTFRCDPISEHNRLYWYRQTLGQGPEFLTYFQNEAQLEKSRLLSDRFSAERPKGSFSTLEIQRTEQGDSAMYLCASSFGGVSGDEAFFGQGTRLTVV.

The chain recombines TRBV29-1 with TRBJ2-5; 9 bases agree with TRBD2. There are 15 residues in the CDR3. V was pared by 1 base and J by 10 bases, with 13 bases of the junction left unmatched. CDR1 is SQVTM, CDR2 ANQGSEA, per germline. The CDR3, as DNA: TGCAGCGTTGAAGCAGGGACTAGCCCCTCCGGAGGCCAGTACTTC. This encodes CSVEAGTSPSGGQYF.

This clone was observed once. The chain joins TRBV11-2 to TRBJ2-1; 7 bases line up with TRBD2. J was trimmed by 0 bases and V by 2 bases; bases with no gene match: 4. CDR3 length: 16 residues. Germline loops: CDR1 SGHAT, CDR2 FQNNGV. The DNA of the CDR3 is TGTGCCAGCAGCTTAATCAGCGGGATCTCCTACAATGAGCAGTTCTTC. Translating it yields CASSLISGISYNEQFF. Looking up the rest from reference TRBV11-2 and TRBJ2-1 gives the full variable domain: EAGVAQSPRYKIIEKRQSVAFWCNPISGHATLYWYQQILGQGPKLLIQFQNNGVVDDSQLPKDRFSAERLKGVDSTLKIQPAKLEDSAVYLCASSLISGISYNEQFFGPGTRLTVL.

This sequence joins TRBV10-1 and TRBJ2-3; 9 nucleotides line up with TRBD2. Germline V gene sequence: CDR1 WNHNN, CDR2 SYGVQD (reference sequence). The CDR3 is made up of 16 amino acids. With V trimmed by 2 bases and J by 0 bases, 3 bases remained unmatched. As DNA, the CDR3 is TGCGCCAGCAGTGAGCTAGGACTAGCGAGCACAGATACGCAGTATTTT. It is translated as CASSELGLASTDTQYF.

This chain connects TRBV7-8 to TRBJ1-5, with D uncertain. The length of the CDR3 is 16 residues. V lost 5 bases and J lost 2, with 16 bases in between. Germline lookup yields CDR1 SGHVS and CDR2 FQNEAQ. Here the CDR3 reads CASSREGGVGNQPQHF. The CDR3 nucleotides are TGTGCCAGCAGCCGAGAGGGCGGGGTGGGCAATCAGCCCCAGCATTTT. The entire variable domain, with the rest obtained from reference TRBV7-8 and TRBJ1-5, is as follows: GAGVSQSPRYKVAKRGQDVALRCDPISGHVSLFWYQQALGQGPEFLTYFQNEAQLDKSGLPSDRFFAERPEGSVSTLKIQRTQQEDSAVYLCASSREGGVGNQPQHFGDGTRLSIL.

This chain links TRBV5-4 with TRBJ2-7; D not certain. The CDR3 totals 14 residues. Germline CDR1 SGHNT, CDR2 YYREEE (reference sequence). Between the trimmed V and J ends, which lost 0 bases and 11 bases, there was a span of 18 bases. In DNA form, the CDR3 reads TGTGCCAGCAGCTTGGCTCAGGACCGTGTCTCGGAGTACTTC. This gives the protein CASSLAQDRVSEYF.

The chain carries TRBV5-1 and TRBJ2-1; D uncertain. Germline V gene data show CDR1 as SGHRS and CDR2 as YFSETQ. The V gene lost 7 bases and the J gene lost 0 bases, with 11 bases spanning the gap. The CDR3 spans 14 residues. The CDR3 region is CASCPQSSYNEQFF. As DNA, the CDR3 is TGCGCCAGCTGCCCGCAGAGCTCCTACAATGAGCAGTTCTTC.

J is TRBJ2-2 and V is TRBV5-1; 9 bases are shared with TRBD1. CDR1 and CDR2 from the germline V gene are SGHRS and YFSETQ. The CDR3 extends over 14 amino acids. With V trimmed by 5 bases and J by 6 bases, 5 bases remained unmatched. The CDR3 DNA is TGCGCCAGCAGGGAACAGGGGGCGTCCGGGGAGCTGTTTTTT. Protein sequence: CASREQGASGELFF.

The rearrangement links TRBV30 to TRBJ1-6, with a possible D match to TRBD1 (5 bases). The CDR3 sequence is 15 residues long. Looked up from germline, CDR1 is GTSNPN and CDR2 is SVGIG (reference sequence). The V end lost 0 bases, the J end lost 8 bases, and 14 bases lay between the germline ends. DNA of the CDR3: TGTGCCTGGAGTGTACGTCGGGGGAAGGATTCACCCCTCCACTTT. Residues: CAWSVRRGKDSPLHF.

This rearrangement joins TRBV19 to TRBJ1-3; D not certain. From germline, CDR1 is LNHDA and CDR2 SQIVND (reference sequence). CDR3 length: 16 residues. V lost 0 bases and J lost 0, with 9 bases in between. This chain's CDR3 is CASSIEGRSSGNTIYF. The CDR3 DNA is TGTGCCAGTAGTATAGAAGGACGGAGCTCTGGAAACACCATATATTTT.

The chain carries TRBV19 and TRBJ2-7, with TRBD2 matching over 7 bases. This CDR3 region has 15 residues. CDR1 is LNHDA, CDR2 SQIVND, per germline (reference sequence). V trimming: 2 bases; J trimming: 4 bases; junction bases outside the gene matches: 8. CDR3 sequence: CASSIMAGETYEQYF. The CDR3 DNA reads TGTGCCAGTAGTATAATGGCGGGAGAAACTTACGAGCAGTACTTC.

The V call is TRBV30, the J call TRBJ1-5; TRBD1 matches at 7 bases. J was trimmed by 3 bases and V by 5 bases; bases with no gene match: 4. The germline CDR1 and CDR2 sequences are GTSNPN and SVGIG (reference sequence). This CDR3 spans 13 amino acids. DNA of the CDR3: TGTGCCTGGGGGGGGACAGACAATCAGCCCCAGCATTTT. As protein: CAWGGTDNQPQHF.

This clone was observed a single time. The same CDR3 also results from other DNA sequences found in this sample. This CDR3 is CASSPRTYNEQFF. The CDR3, as DNA: TGTGCCAGCAGCCCTCGCACTTACAATGAGCAGTTCTTC. The chain links TRBV7-9 to TRBJ2-1; D gene ambiguous. This CDR3 region has 13 residues. The V and J ends lost 5 bases and 4 bases respectively, with 9 bases between them. CDR1 and CDR2 from the germline V gene are SEHNR and FQNEAQ (reference sequence).

The J gene is TRBJ2-2, the V gene TRBV28, with D perhaps matching TRBD2 (6 bases). The length of the CDR3 is 14 residues. The germline V gene encodes CDR1 MDHEN and CDR2 SYDVKM. V was trimmed by 7 bases and J by 6 bases, leaving 15 bases between them. The CDR3 DNA follows: TGTGCCAGCACCTTTGGGGAGGTGGCCGGGGAGCTGTTTTTT. It is translated as CASTFGEVAGELFF. Looking up the rest from reference TRBV28 and TRBJ2-2 gives the full variable domain: DVKVTQSSRYLVKRTGEKVFLECVQDMDHENMFWYRQDPGLGLRLIYFSYDVKMKEKGDIPEGYSVSREKKERFSLILESASTNQTSMYLCASTFGEVAGELFFGEGSRLTVL.

The chain joins TRBV4-1 to TRBJ2-5; TRBD1 matches at 7 bases. The CDR3 totals 18 residues. From germline, CDR1 is MGHRA and CDR2 YSYEKL. V was clipped by 0 bases and J by 5 bases; unmatched bases: 15. The CDR3 nucleotides are TGCGCCAGCAGCCAAGATCCCCCCTCGGCAGGGGGATCGGAGACCCAGTACTTC. This encodes CASSQDPPSAGGSETQYF.

This clone was observed once. The chain couples TRBV18 to TRBJ2-5, with D tentatively TRBD1 (7 bases). The CDR3 runs to 15 residues. Trimming shortened V by 4 bases and J by 5 bases, and 17 bases separated the two germline ends. Germline V gene data show CDR1 as KGHSH and CDR2 as LQKENI. The CDR3 DNA is TGTGCCAGCTCACTCCAAAGGGACAGCGGGGAGACCCAGTACTTC. Its protein is CASSLQRDSGETQYF.

The chain couples TRBV18 to TRBJ1-1, with 8 positions matching TRBD1. V lost 6 bases, J lost 5 bases, and 5 bases stayed unmatched. CDR3 length: 13 amino acids. Looked up from germline, CDR1 is KGHSH and CDR2 is LQKENI. CDR3 in DNA: TGTGCCAGCTCTAAAGACAGGGGAACTGAAGCTTTCTTT. Protein sequence: CASSKDRGTEAFF.